One and the same sample provided the 10 T cell receptor beta chains below, sequenced in a study. The sorted Tregs were CD4+CD25+CD127-/low cells. TRBV12-4/TRBJ1-2 clonotypes were amplified with adaptor-ligated barcode primers. TCRdb re-analysed the multiplex PCR reads in MiXCR, keeping a single row per CDR3 protein. In the table there are hundreds of distinct CDR3 sequences, about an eighth of which are singletons. Sequenced: Tregs sorted from blood. These receptors all come from a female donor with breast cancer.

The V gene is TRBV12-3 or TRBV12-4, the J gene TRBJ1-2; D remains ambiguous. This CDR3 is 15 amino acids long. Trimming stripped 4 bases from V and 5 bases from J, with 17 bases between. In nucleotides, the CDR3 is TGTGCCAGCAGTTGGACGGGCAGAGAAGAGTATGGCTACACCTTC. Encoded protein: CASSWTGREEYGYTF.

J is TRBJ1-2 and V is TRBV12-3 or TRBV12-4; D not certain. The CDR3 consists of 13 residues. Deletions cut 4 bases from V and 0 bases from J, with 6 bases between. CDR3 sequence reads: CASSSDPNYGYTF. Written as DNA, the CDR3 is TGTGCCAGCAGTTCCGACCCTAACTATGGCTACACCTTC.

This clonotype was seen only a few times. The chain uses TRBV12-3 or TRBV12-4 and TRBJ1-2, with 9 positions matching TRBD1. J was trimmed by 8 bases and V by 5 bases; bases with no gene match: 6. The CDR3 totals 13 residues. In nucleotides, the CDR3 is TGTGCCAGCAGTCCGGGACAGGGCGGCGGCTACACCTTC. It encodes CASSPGQGGGYTF.

By sample fraction, this clonotype is large. The chain joins TRBV12-3 or TRBV12-4 to TRBJ1-2, with TRBD1 as a possible D gene (5 bases). This CDR3 contains 14 residues. Trimming cost V 5 bases and J 4 bases, with 14 bases left between them. This CDR3 reads CASSHRRGRYGYTF. CDR3 bases: TGTGCCAGCAGTCACCGGCGGGGCCGCTATGGCTACACCTTC.

By share of the sample, this clonotype is medium-sized. V gene TRBV12-3 or TRBV12-4 combines with J gene TRBJ1-2; D ambiguous. This CDR3 spans 13 amino acids. V was shortened by 4 bases and J by 4 bases, with 10 bases between the two germline ends. CDR3 region: CASSSPRVYGYTF. The CDR3 nucleotides read TGTGCCAGCAGTTCCCCGCGGGTCTATGGCTACACCTTC.

This clonotype showed up just a few times. Being one base from a much bigger clone, this may be a read error. This chain joins TRBV12-3 or TRBV12-4 and TRBJ1-2; D gene ambiguous. CDR3 length: 12 residues. CDR3 nucleotides: TGTGCCAGCAGTTTCGACAACTATAGCTACACCTTC. Amino acid sequence: CASSFDNYSYTF.

This clonotype is labeled medium-sized. The chain links TRBV12-3 or TRBV12-4 to TRBJ1-2; 7 bases match TRBD1. The J segment lost 7 bases and the V segment lost 3 bases, leaving 8 bases of the junction unmatched. The CDR3 has 14 residues. CDR3 loop: CASSLDRRLLGYTF. CDR3 nucleotides: TGTGCCAGCAGTTTGGACAGGAGGCTGCTTGGCTACACCTTC.

In this sample, this clonotype is medium-sized (0.01 to 0.1%). The chain is built from TRBV12-3 or TRBV12-4 and TRBJ1-2, with D perhaps matching TRBD1 (6 bases). CDR3 size: 13 residues. Trimming shortened V by 6 bases and J by 4 bases, and 12 bases separated the two germline ends. The CDR3 protein is CASSPQGSYGYTF. The CDR3 DNA follows: TGTGCCAGCAGCCCACAGGGATCCTATGGCTACACCTTC.

This clonotype is large by share. The chain has TRBV12-3 or TRBV12-4 and TRBJ1-2, with no clear D. V was shortened by 5 bases and J by 7 bases, with 17 bases between the two germline ends. The CDR3 is made up of 14 amino acids. The CDR3 spells CASSPHRREGGYTF. CDR3 DNA sequence: TGTGCCAGCAGTCCACATCGGAGGGAGGGTGGCTACACCTTC.

In its sample, this clonotype ranks as medium-sized. The chain combines TRBV12-3 or TRBV12-4 with TRBJ1-2; no definite D call. V was shortened by 6 bases and J by 0 bases, with 14 bases between the two germline ends. The CDR3 covers 15 residues. The CDR3, as DNA: TGTGCCAGCAGAATGGCAGCTTCCCCTAACTATGGCTACACCTTC. Residues: CASRMAASPNYGYTF.